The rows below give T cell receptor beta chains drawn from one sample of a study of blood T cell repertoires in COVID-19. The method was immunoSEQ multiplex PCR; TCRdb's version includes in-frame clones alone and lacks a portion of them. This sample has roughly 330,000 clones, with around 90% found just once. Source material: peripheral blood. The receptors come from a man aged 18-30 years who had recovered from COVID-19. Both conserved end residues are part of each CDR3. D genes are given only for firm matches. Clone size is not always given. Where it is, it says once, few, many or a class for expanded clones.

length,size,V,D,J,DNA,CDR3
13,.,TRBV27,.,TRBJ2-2,TGTGCCAGCAGTTTCGGACTTACCGGGGAGCTGTTTTTT,CASSFGLTGELFF
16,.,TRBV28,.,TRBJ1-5,TGTGCCAGCAGTTTATTACGCGGGCTTCTCAATCAGCCCCAGCATTTT,CASSLLRGLLNQPQHF
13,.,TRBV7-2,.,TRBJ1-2,TGTGCCAGCAGCTGGCCGGGGGGGAGAGGCTACACCTTC,CASSWPGGRGYTF
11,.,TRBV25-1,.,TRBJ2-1,TGTGCCAGCAGTGAATACGATGAGCAGTTCTTC,CASSEYDEQFF
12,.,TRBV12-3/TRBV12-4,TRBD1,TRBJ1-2,TGTGCCAGCATGTACAGGGGGACTGGCTACACCTTC,CASMYRGTGYTF
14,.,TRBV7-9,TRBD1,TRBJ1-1,TGTGCCAGCAGACACGAGACAGGGGACACTGAAGCTTTCTTT,CASRHETGDTEAFF
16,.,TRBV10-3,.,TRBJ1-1,TGTGCCATCAGTCGGGATTATCTACCCAAGAACACTGAAGCTTTCTTT,CAISRDYLPKNTEAFF
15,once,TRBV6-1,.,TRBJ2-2,TGTGCCAGCAGTGAAGCGAGTGGACAGACCGGGGAGCTGTTTTTT,CASSEASGQTGELFF
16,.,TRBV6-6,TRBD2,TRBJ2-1,TGTGCCAGCAGTTGGTCTAGCGGGAGGCCTTACAATGAGCAGTTCTTC,CASSWSSGRPYNEQFF
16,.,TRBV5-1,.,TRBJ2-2,TGCGCCAGCAGCTTGGAGTCAGGGTGGGATCCCGGGGAGCTGTTTTTT,CASSLESGWDPGELFF
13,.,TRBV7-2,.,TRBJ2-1,TGTGCCAGCAGCTTAGCTGAGGATTTTGAGCAGTTCTTC,CASSLAEDFEQFF
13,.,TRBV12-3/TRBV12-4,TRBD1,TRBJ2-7,TGTGCCAGCAGTCTCGGACAGGGGGCTAGGCAGTACTTC,CASSLGQGARQYF
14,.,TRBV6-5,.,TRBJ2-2,TGTGCCAGCAGTTCAAGAGGTGGCACCGGGGAGCTGTTTTTT,CASSSRGGTGELFF
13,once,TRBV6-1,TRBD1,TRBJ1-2,TGTGCCAGCAGCCCTTTAACAGGGGATGGCTACACCTTC,CASSPLTGDGYTF
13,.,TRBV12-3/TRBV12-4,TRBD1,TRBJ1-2,TGTGCCAGCAGTTTAGGAGGGGGCTCTGGCTACACCTTC,CASSLGGGSGYTF
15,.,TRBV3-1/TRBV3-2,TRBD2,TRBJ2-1,TGTGCCAGCAGCCCAGGACTAGCGGGGGGGCACGAGCAGTTCTTC,CASSPGLAGGHEQFF
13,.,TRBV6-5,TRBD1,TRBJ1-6,TGTGCCACTACGGGACAGGGAAATTCACCCCTCCACTTT,CATTGQGNSPLHF
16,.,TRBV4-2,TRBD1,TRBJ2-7,TGTGCCAGCAGCCAACCCGGACAGGGCCAGTCCTACGAGCAGTACTTC,CASSQPGQGQSYEQYF
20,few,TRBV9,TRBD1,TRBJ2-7,TGTGCCAGCAGCGTAGGGAGGGGGACAGGGGTGGTAGTAAGTAACCACGAGCAGTACTTC,CASSVGRGTGVVVSNHEQYF
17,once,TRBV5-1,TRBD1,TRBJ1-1,TGCGCCAGCAGCTTTGGGACAGGGGCGATTATGAACACTGAAGCTTTCTTT,CASSFGTGAIMNTEAFF
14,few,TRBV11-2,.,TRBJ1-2,TGTGCCAGCAGCTTAGATAGGGAGATCCGAGGCTACACCTTC,CASSLDREIRGYTF
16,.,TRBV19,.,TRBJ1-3,TGTGCCAGTACCCCCCCGGGACAAATCTCTGGAAACACCATATATTTT,CASTPPGQISGNTIYF
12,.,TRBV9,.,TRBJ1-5,TGTGCCAGCAGCGACGGGAATCAGCCCCAGCATTTT,CASSDGNQPQHF
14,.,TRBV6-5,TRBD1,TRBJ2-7,TGTGCCAGCAGACGGACAGGCTCTTGGGACGAGCAGTACTTC,CASRRTGSWDEQYF
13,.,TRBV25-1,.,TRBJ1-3,TGTGCCAGCACTCCTAGAGATGGAAACACCATATATTTT,CASTPRDGNTIYF
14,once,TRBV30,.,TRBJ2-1,TGTGCCATGGAGTCCGGGAGCTCCTACAATGAGCAGTTCTTC,CAMESGSSYNEQFF
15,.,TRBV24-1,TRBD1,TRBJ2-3,TGTGCCACCAGTGACCCAGGGGGCTCAGCAGATACGCAGTATTTT,CATSDPGGSADTQYF
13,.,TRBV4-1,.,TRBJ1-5,TGCGCCAGCAGCCACAGGCTTAATCAGCCCCAGCATTTT,CASSHRLNQPQHF
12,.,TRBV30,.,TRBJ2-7,TGTGCCTCGAGTAGCGACTCCTACGAGCAGTACTTC,CASSSDSYEQYF
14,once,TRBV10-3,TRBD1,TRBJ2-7,TGTGCCATCGGTCCGGGACAGGGGTCCTACGAGCAGTACTTC,CAIGPGQGSYEQYF
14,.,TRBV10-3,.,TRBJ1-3,TGTGCCATCAGAACAGGGAGCTCTGGAAACACCATATATTTT,CAIRTGSSGNTIYF
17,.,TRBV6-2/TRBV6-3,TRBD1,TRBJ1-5,TGTGCCAGCAGTCCGACGACAGGGCGTCGAGGCAATCAGCCCCAGCATTTT,CASSPTTGRRGNQPQHF
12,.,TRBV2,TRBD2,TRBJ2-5,TGTGCCAGCAGTGGTCCCGGGGGGGTTCAGTACTTC,CASSGPGGVQYF
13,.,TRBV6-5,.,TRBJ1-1,TGTGCCAGCAGTTACAGCTTGAACACTGAAGCTTTCTTT,CASSYSLNTEAFF
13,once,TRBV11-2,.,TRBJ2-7,TGTGCCAGCGGCTCGGGGTCTTCTTACGAGCAGTACTTC,CASGSGSSYEQYF
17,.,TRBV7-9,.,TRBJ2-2,TGTGCCAGCAGCTTATCTGGGCAGGGGGGACGTACCGGGGAGCTGTTTTTT,CASSLSGQGGRTGELFF
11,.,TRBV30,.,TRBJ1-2,TGTGCCGGACCCTCGGGGTTCGGCTACACCTTC,CAGPSGFGYTF
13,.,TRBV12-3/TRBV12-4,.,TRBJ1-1,TGTGCCAGCAGTTTCAGGGGGAACACTGAAGCTTTCTTT,CASSFRGNTEAFF
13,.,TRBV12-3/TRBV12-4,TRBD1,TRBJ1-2,TGTGCCAGCAGTACGGGACAGGGGAGAGGCTACACCTTC,CASSTGQGRGYTF
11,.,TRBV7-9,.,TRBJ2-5,TGTGCCAGCAGCTCTAAAGAGACCCAGTACTTC,CASSSKETQYF
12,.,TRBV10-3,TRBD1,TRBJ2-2,TGTGCCACCAGACAGGGGGACGGGGAGCTGTTTTTT,CATRQGDGELFF
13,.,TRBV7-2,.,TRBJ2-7,TGTGCCAGCAGGTTAACAGGGTACTACGAGCAGTACTTC,CASRLTGYYEQYF
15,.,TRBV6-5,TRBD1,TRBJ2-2,TGTGCCAGCAGTTACCAAAACAGGGGTGCCGGGGAGCTGTTTTTT,CASSYQNRGAGELFF
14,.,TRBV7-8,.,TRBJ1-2,TGTGCCAGCAGCTTATCCCTCGTACAGTGGGGCTACACCTTC,CASSLSLVQWGYTF
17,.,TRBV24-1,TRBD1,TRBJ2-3,TGTGCCACCAGTGACAAGACAGGGGGCTTCAGCACAGATACGCAGTATTTT,CATSDKTGGFSTDTQYF
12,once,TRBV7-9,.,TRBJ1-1,TGTGCCAGCAGCTCAATTCAGGGGTATTTGGTCTTT,CASSSIQGYLVF
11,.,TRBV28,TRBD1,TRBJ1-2,TGTGCCAGTTATACAGGGGGTGGCTACACCTTC,CASYTGGGYTF
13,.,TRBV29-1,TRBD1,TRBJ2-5,TGCAGCGCTCCGGGACAGGACCAAGAGACCCAGTACTTC,CSAPGQDQETQYF
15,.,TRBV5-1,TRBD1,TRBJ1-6,TGCGCCAGCAGCTTGGCAACAGGGGGCGGGACACCCCTCCACTTT,CASSLATGGGTPLHF
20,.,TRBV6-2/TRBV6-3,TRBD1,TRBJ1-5,TGTGCCAGCAGTTACGGTCCCGGGACAGGGGGGGGATATAGCAATCAGCCCCAGCATTTT,CASSYGPGTGGGYSNQPQHF
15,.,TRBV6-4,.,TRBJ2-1,TGTGCCAGCAGTGACTCGGGGGGGGCGATCAATGAGCAGTTCTTC,CASSDSGGAINEQFF
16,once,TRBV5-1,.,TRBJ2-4,TGCGCCAGCAGCCCGATGACAGGGAGGGCCAAAAACATTCAGTACTTC,CASSPMTGRAKNIQYF
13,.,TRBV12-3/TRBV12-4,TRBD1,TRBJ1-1,TGTGCCAGCAGTCTCCGGGACAGGGGGCGAGCTTTCTTT,CASSLRDRGRAFF
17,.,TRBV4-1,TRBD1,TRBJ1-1,TGCGCCAGCAGCCAAACCGGGACAGGGGGCATGAACACTGAAGCTTTCTTT,CASSQTGTGGMNTEAFF
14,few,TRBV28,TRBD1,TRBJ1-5,TGTGCCAGCAGTTTCTCAGGGGGAGGTCAGCCCCAGCATTTT,CASSFSGGGQPQHF
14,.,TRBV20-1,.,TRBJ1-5,TGCAGTGCTAGTGGGTTGCAGATTTATCAGCCCCAGCATTTT,CSASGLQIYQPQHF
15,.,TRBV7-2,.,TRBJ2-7,TGTGCCAGCACCCCCTTGGGGGGGGCCCCCTACGAGCAGTACTTC,CASTPLGGAPYEQYF
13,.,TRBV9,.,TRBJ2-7,TGTGCCAGCAGCGGGACAAGTCCCTACGAGCAGTACTTC,CASSGTSPYEQYF
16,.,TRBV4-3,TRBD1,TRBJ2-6,TGCGCCAGCAGCCAAAATGGACAGGGTATCGCCAACGTCCTGACTTTC,CASSQNGQGIANVLTF
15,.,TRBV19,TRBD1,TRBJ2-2,TGTGCCAGTAGGCCTGGACAGGGTAACACCGGGGAGCTGTTTTTT,CASRPGQGNTGELFF